The 6 T cell receptor beta chains reported below all come from one sample, sequenced in a study of human T cells and chemical hapten exposure. MiXCR, run by TCRdb on the RACE reads, gives a single entry per CDR3 protein. The sample includes under 55,000 distinct CDR3 sequences, 9.9% seen only once; the top ten take roughly 15%. As to time point: patch test 3, about 24 weeks after DPC sensitization. Indicated treatment: therapeutic diphenylcyclopropenone sensitization with weekly scalp DPC. This sample comprised whole blood, obtained in connection with sensitization to the hapten diphenylcyclopropenone (DPC). These receptors were obtained from a woman aged 40-49 years with alopecia areata. Some clones in this sample may be carry-over from other donors' samples.

CDR3 nucleotide sequence: TGCGCCAGCAGCTTGGGACTAGCGGGGGAGTACAATGAGCAGTTCTTC. Protein product: CASSLGLAGEYNEQFF. This chain joins TRBV5-1 and TRBJ2-1; TRBD2 aligns across 12 bases. The V gene's germline CDR1 is SGHRS and CDR2 YFSETQ. This CDR3 has 16 residues. With V trimmed by 0 bases and J by 4 bases, 2 bases remained unmatched.

At least ten counts were recorded for this clonotype. This sequence joins TRBV12-3 or TRBV12-4 and TRBJ2-5, with no clear D. The V end lost 2 bases, the J end lost 6 bases, and 13 bases lay between the germline ends. The CDR3 has 14 residues. The CDR3 bases are TGTGCCAGCAGTTTAATCGGCAGCAGAAAGACCCAGTACTTC. This translates into CASSLIGSRKTQYF.

The V gene is TRBV7-9, the J gene TRBJ2-7; no clear D gene. V was cut by 2 bases and J by 2 bases, with 10 bases left in between. From germline, CDR1 is SEHNR and CDR2 FQNEAQ (reference sequence). The CDR3 runs 14 residues. CDR3 protein: CASSLSTVAYEQYF. CDR3 sequence (DNA): TGTGCCAGCAGCTTATCTACCGTGGCCTACGAGCAGTACTTC.

As for this clonotype: A read error is possible here, since a much larger clone lies one base away. This rearrangement joins TRBV20-1 to TRBJ1-2, with 7 bases that match TRBD1. There are 13 residues in the CDR3. Germline-derived CDR1 and CDR2 are DFQATT and SNEGSKA (reference sequence). The CDR3 here is CCAVKGTERGYTF. The DNA for the CDR3 is TGCTGTGCTGTAAAAGGGACAGAGCGCGGCTACACCTTC.

This clonotype was recorded many times. CDR3 loop: CAIRSGTALNQPQHF. The CDR3 DNA sequence: TGTGCCATCAGGTCCGGGACAGCGCTCAATCAGCCCCAGCATTTT. The chain links TRBV10-3 to TRBJ1-5; 7 bases are a match to TRBD1. The germline V gene encodes CDR1 ENHRY and CDR2 SYGVKD. V trimming: 6 bases; J trimming: 3 bases; junction bases outside the gene matches: 8. There are 15 residues in the CDR3.

This clonotype was seen many times. The genes are TRBV7-6 and TRBJ2-7, with 8 bases that match TRBD1. Unmatched junction bases numbered 11, after V lost 4 bases and J lost 6 bases. The CDR3 is made up of 15 amino acids. CDR1 is SGHVS, CDR2 FNYEAQ, per germline. CDR3 in amino acids: CASSSPDRAGGEQYF. CDR3 in DNA: TGTGCCAGCAGCTCTCCGGACAGGGCAGGAGGCGAGCAGTACTTC. Using reference TRBV7-6 and TRBJ2-7 for the parts outside the CDR3, the full variable domain is GAGVSQSPRYKVTKRGQDVALRCDPISGHVSLYWYRQALGQGPEFLTYFNYEAQQDKSGLPNDRFSAERPEGSISTLTIQRTEQRDSAMYRCASSSPDRAGGEQYFGPGTRLTVT.